This entry lists 22 T cell receptor beta chains sequenced from one sample in a study of patients and donors after allogeneic stem cell transplantation. One entry per CDR3 protein results from TCRdb running MiXCR on the RT-PCR reads. The sample includes 150,000 to 200,000 distinct CDR3 sequences, about 29% of them seen just once. Sequencing was performed on blood, either unsorted or a sorted T cell fraction (not recorded which). These receptors all come from a human donor who was either an allogeneic HSCT recipient or a stem cell or donor lymphocyte infusion donor (not recorded which). It is not recorded whose cells these are; they may come from a transplant donor.

In this sample, this clonotype turned up a few times. The V call is TRBV4-3, the J call TRBJ1-1, with a possible D match to TRBD1 (6 bases). This CDR3 is 16 amino acids long. The ends were cut back, 0 bases at V and 3 bases at J, with 14 bases in the middle. Germline V gives CDR1 LGHNA, CDR2 YSLEER. CDR3 sequence reads: CASSQDLQGMYTEAFF. The CDR3 DNA reads as TGCGCCAGCAGCCAAGACCTACAGGGTATGTACACTGAAGCTTTCTTT.

V gene TRBV12-3 or TRBV12-4 combines with J gene TRBJ2-7, with 9 bases identical to TRBD2. V was pared by 3 bases and J by 5 bases, with 8 bases of the junction left unmatched. CDR3 size: 15 residues. CDR3 sequence (DNA): TGTGCCAGCAGTTTCAGGGCTAGCGGGGACCACGAGCAGTACTTC. This gives the protein CASSFRASGDHEQYF.

This clonotype was observed a handful of times. The chain couples TRBV12-3 or TRBV12-4 to TRBJ2-7, with TRBD1 as a possible D gene (6 bases). The V gene lost 7 bases and the J gene lost 4 bases, with 11 bases spanning the gap. CDR3 length: 12 amino acids. The chain's CDR3 is CASTSRGYEQYF. The CDR3, as DNA: TGTGCCAGCACCTCCAGGGGTTACGAGCAGTACTTC.

The rearrangement uses TRBV5-1 and TRBJ2-5, with D maybe TRBD1 (5 bases). V lost 2 bases to trimming and J lost 3 bases, with 17 bases between them. The CDR3 spans 16 residues. Germline CDR1 is SGHRS and CDR2 is YFSETQ. DNA for the CDR3: TGCGCCAGCAGCTTAGGCGGACCTCAAGGGGAAGAGACCCAGTACTTC. Its translation is CASSLGGPQGEETQYF.

In this sample, this clonotype turned up many times. This sequence joins TRBV10-3 and TRBJ1-5; D not certain. Trimming took 6 bases from V and 1 from J, leaving 4 bases between them. Germline-derived CDR1 and CDR2 are ENHRY and SYGVKD. The CDR3 runs to 12 residues. The CDR3, as DNA: TGTGCCATCAGGGACAGCAATCAGCCCCAGCATTTT. Protein product: CAIRDSNQPQHF.

The chain recombines TRBV15 with TRBJ2-3; TRBD2 matches at 9 bases. J was trimmed by 4 bases and V by 3 bases; bases with no gene match: 8. There are 16 residues in the CDR3. The germline V gene has CDR1 LNHNV and CDR2 YYDKDF (reference sequence). CDR3 nucleotide sequence: TGTGCCACCAGCAGGCTAGCGGGGACCCCCCCAGATACGCAGTATTTT. Translated, it gives CATSRLAGTPPDTQYF.

This clonotype was found a few times. V is TRBV6-5 and J is TRBJ2-3, with 8 bases aligning to TRBD1. Germline-derived CDR1 and CDR2 are MNHEY and SVGAGI. The CDR3 runs to 15 residues. The V segment lost 6 bases and the J segment 0 bases; nucleotides outside the gene matches: 5. The CDR3 bases are TGTGCCAGCAGCTGGGACAGGAGAAGCACAGATACGCAGTATTTT. This codes for CASSWDRRSTDTQYF.

This clonotype was seen more than once but under ten times. This chain uses TRBV20-1 with TRBJ2-1; weak D call: TRBD2 (5 bases). V was shortened by 0 bases and J by 5 bases, with 14 bases between the two germline ends. Germline lookup yields CDR1 DFQATT and CDR2 SNEGSKA (reference sequence). CDR3 length: 15 residues. The CDR3 DNA reads as TGCAGTGCTAGAGATTGGAGCGGACCGAACAATGAGCAGTTCTTC. It encodes CSARDWSGPNNEQFF.

This clonotype has at least ten counts. This sequence joins TRBV7-9 and TRBJ1-2; 10 nucleotides match TRBD1. With V trimmed by 3 bases and J by 6 bases, 4 bases remained unmatched. The CDR3 is made up of 14 amino acids. CDR1 SEHNR and CDR2 FQNEAQ come from the germline V gene (reference sequence). CDR3 sequence: CASSFEGTGDGYTF. In DNA form, the CDR3 reads TGTGCCAGCAGCTTTGAAGGGACAGGGGATGGCTACACCTTC. Full variable domain (outside the CDR3, taken from reference TRBV7-9 and TRBJ1-2): DTGVSQNPRHKITKRGQNVTFRCDPISEHNRLYWYRQTLGQGPEFLTYFQNEAQLEKSRLLSDRFSAERPKGSFSTLEIQRTEQGDSAMYLCASSFEGTGDGYTFGSGTRLTVV.

The J gene is TRBJ2-3, the V gene TRBV7-3; 9 bases map to TRBD2. Germline CDR1 SGHTA, CDR2 FQGTGA. Trimming at V came to 5 bases and at J to 5 bases, leaving 8 bases not matched to a gene. This CDR3 has 15 residues. Here the CDR3 DNA reads TGTGCCAGCAGCCCCGGCGGGAGGGCCTTAGATACGCAGTATTTT. Amino acid sequence: CASSPGGRALDTQYF.

This clonotype appeared a few times. V is TRBV18 and J is TRBJ1-2, with 12 positions matching TRBD1. Germline V gene lookup returns CDR1 KGHSH and CDR2 LQKENI. CDR3 size: 14 residues. V lost 3 bases and J lost 7; bases outside the gene matches: 3. The CDR3 DNA follows: TGTGCCAGCTCACCCCCGGGACAGGGGGCTGGCTACACCTTC. Its protein is CASSPPGQGAGYTF.

The chain recombines TRBV27 with TRBJ2-7; 8 bases match TRBD1. Germline CDR1 is MNHEY and CDR2 is SMNVEV (reference sequence). J gave up 5 bases and V 4 bases, and 10 bases lay outside the gene matches. The CDR3 consists of 15 residues. CDR3 region: CASSSPGQGTHEQYF. CDR3 nucleotide sequence: TGTGCCAGCAGTTCGCCCGGACAGGGAACCCACGAGCAGTACTTC.

The gene calls are TRBV7-9 and TRBJ1-2; D is perhaps TRBD1 (6 bases). With 1 base removed from V and 2 bases from J, the gap between germline ends came to 14 bases. This CDR3 contains 16 residues. Germline assignment: CDR1 SEHNR and CDR2 FQNEAQ (reference sequence). This CDR3 reads CASSLGSSGQNYGYTF. The DNA of the CDR3 is TGTGCCAGCAGCTTAGGTTCGTCAGGACAGAACTATGGCTACACCTTC.

The chain uses TRBV5-1 and TRBJ2-2, with 7 bases matching TRBD1. The CDR3 loop spans 16 amino acids. Trimming at V came to 4 bases and at J to 0 bases, leaving 6 bases not matched to a gene. CDR1 and CDR2 from the germline V gene are SGHRS and YFSETQ. For the CDR3, the DNA is TGCGCCAGCAGCCTTGGGACAGTCGCGAACACCGGGGAGCTGTTTTTT. Residues: CASSLGTVANTGELFF.

In its sample, this clonotype was seen many times. The chain carries TRBV20-1 and TRBJ1-2; weak D call: TRBD1 (6 bases). Trimming took 7 bases from V and 7 from J, leaving 13 bases between them. CDR3 length: 11 amino acids. Germline values: CDR1 DFQATT, CDR2 SNEGSKA (reference sequence). The CDR3 spells CSGRGDVGYTF. In DNA form, the CDR3 reads TGCAGTGGCAGGGGTGATGTTGGCTACACCTTC.

This clonotype has ten or more counts. The V call is TRBV20-1, the J call TRBJ1-1; D call uncertain. The CDR3 loop spans 11 amino acids. From germline, CDR1 is DFQATT and CDR2 SNEGSKA (reference sequence). V shed 6 bases and J shed 3 bases, with 8 bases lying between them. CDR3 residues: CSAPSDTEAFF. In nucleotides, the CDR3 is TGCAGTGCCCCCAGTGACACTGAAGCTTTCTTT.

There are a few counts of this clonotype. The V call is TRBV12-3 or TRBV12-4, the J call TRBJ2-5; TRBD2 agrees at 12 bases. The length of the CDR3 is 17 residues. V lost 6 bases to trimming and J lost 4 bases; unmatched junction nucleotides: 12. CDR3 in amino acids: CASSQARLAGEVETQYF. In DNA form, the CDR3 reads TGTGCCAGCAGCCAGGCCCGACTAGCGGGAGAGGTAGAGACCCAGTACTTC.

This clonotype was found a few times. This chain joins TRBV10-3 and TRBJ1-2; no definite D call. Germline loops: CDR1 ENHRY, CDR2 SYGVKD. Trimming cost V 6 bases and J 7 bases, with 12 bases left between them. This CDR3 region has 12 residues. CDR3 nucleotide sequence: TGTGCCATCAGCCGGGAATCCTTTGGCTACACCTTC. Translated, it gives CAISRESFGYTF.

This clonotype has ten or more counts. The chain employs TRBV20-1 and TRBJ1-1, with 7 nucleotides matching TRBD1. The V segment lost 6 bases and the J segment 7 bases; nucleotides outside the gene matches: 8. The CDR3 has 12 amino acids. Looked up from germline, CDR1 is DFQATT and CDR2 is SNEGSKA (reference sequence). The CDR3 DNA reads as TGCAGTGCGCAAGTCGGGACAGTTGAAGCTTTCTTT. Translating gives CSAQVGTVEAFF.

This clonotype came up a few times. V usage is TRBV25-1 and J usage is TRBJ1-6, with TRBD1 matching over 7 bases. V lost 4 bases, J lost 6 bases, and 3 bases stayed unmatched. The germline CDR1 and CDR2 sequences are MGHDK and SYGVNS. This CDR3 has 14 amino acids. CDR3 nucleotide sequence: TGTGCCAGCAGTGTCCGGGACAGTAATTCACCCCTCCACTTT. This gives the protein CASSVRDSNSPLHF.

This clonotype occurred a few times. The CDR3 loop is CASSFPRGGNYGYTF. The CDR3 DNA is TGTGCCAGCAGCTTTCCCAGGGGGGGTAACTATGGCTACACCTTC. The rearrangement uses TRBV5-6 and TRBJ1-2; 7 bases are shared with TRBD1. Germline trimming cut 2 bases from V and 1 base from J; bases unmatched to any gene: 5. CDR1 is SGHDT, CDR2 YYEEEE, per germline. CDR3 length: 15 amino acids.

This clonotype came up a few times. The chain combines TRBV30 with TRBJ1-5; D is uncertain. Deletions cut 2 bases from V and 7 bases from J, with 9 bases between. CDR1 and CDR2 (germline): GTSNPN, SVGIG (reference sequence). CDR3 size: 12 residues. The CDR3 loop is CAWSQTGQPQHF. The CDR3 nucleotides are TGTGCCTGGAGTCAAACGGGACAGCCCCAGCATTTT.